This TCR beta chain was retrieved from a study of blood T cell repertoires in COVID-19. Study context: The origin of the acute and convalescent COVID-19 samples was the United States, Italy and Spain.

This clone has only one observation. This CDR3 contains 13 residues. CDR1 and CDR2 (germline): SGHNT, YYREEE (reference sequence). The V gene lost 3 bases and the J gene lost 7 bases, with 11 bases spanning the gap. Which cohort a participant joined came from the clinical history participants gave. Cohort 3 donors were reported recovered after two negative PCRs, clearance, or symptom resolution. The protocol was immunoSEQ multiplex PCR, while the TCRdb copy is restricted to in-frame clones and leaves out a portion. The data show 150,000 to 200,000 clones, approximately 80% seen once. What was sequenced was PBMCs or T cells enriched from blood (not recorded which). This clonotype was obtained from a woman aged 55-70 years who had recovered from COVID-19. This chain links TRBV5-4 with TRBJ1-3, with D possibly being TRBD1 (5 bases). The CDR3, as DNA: TGTGCCAGCAGCTACCTGGGGGGTAACACCATATATTTT. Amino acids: CASSYLGGNTIYF.